Each of the 16 T cell receptor beta chains below was sequenced from the same sample in a study of early T cells in non-severe SARS-CoV-2 infection. TCRdb used MiXCR to reprocess the 5' RACE reads, holding one entry per CDR3 protein. The sample holds more than 80,000 distinct CDR3 sequences; roughly an eighth are singletons and the top ten take over 6.5%. Sequencing was done on a sample of whole blood. The source is an adult who was a healthcare worker with PCR-confirmed SARS-CoV-2 infection or an uninfected control (not recorded which).

In its sample, this clonotype was seen a few times. This chain uses TRBV11-2 with TRBJ2-3; D remains ambiguous. Trimming pared 11 bases from V and 3 bases from J, leaving 9 bases between. Germline V gives CDR1 SGHAT, CDR2 FQNNGV. CDR3 length: 11 residues. CDR3 DNA: TGTGCCGCGACCGGAACAGATACGCAGTATTTT. This translates into CAATGTDTQYF.

Many counts were recorded for this clonotype. The rearrangement links TRBV10-2 to TRBJ1-3, with 7 positions matching TRBD1. Per the germline V gene, CDR1 is WSHSY and CDR2 is SAAADI. The CDR3 consists of 15 residues. The V segment lost 6 bases and the J segment 0 bases; nucleotides outside the gene matches: 5. CDR3 amino acids: CASSTGTDSGNTIYF. For the CDR3, the DNA is TGCGCCAGCAGCACCGGGACAGACTCTGGAAACACCATATATTTT.

There are a few counts of this clonotype. The genes are TRBV3-1 and TRBJ1-4; D is ambiguous. Per germline, CDR1 LGHDT and CDR2 YNNKEL (reference sequence). This CDR3 region has 13 residues. Deletions cut 1 base from V and 8 bases from J, with 8 bases between. CDR3 in DNA: TGTGCCAGCAGCCAAGGATCCTGGGAAAAACTGTTTTTT. It yields the protein CASSQGSWEKLFF.

This clonotype was detected only a few times. The chain joins TRBV19 to TRBJ2-6; D gene uncertain. The length of the CDR3 is 14 residues. V lost 4 bases to trimming and J lost 3 bases, with 7 bases between them. Germline assignment: CDR1 LNHDA and CDR2 SQIVND (reference sequence). DNA of the CDR3: TGTGCCAGTAGTACCTCCTTTGGGGCCAACGTCCTGACTTTC. It is translated as CASSTSFGANVLTF.

This clonotype came up many times. The rearrangement links TRBV11-1 to TRBJ2-1; 7 bases map to TRBD1. CDR3 length equals 14 residues. V shed 1 base and J 8 bases; nucleotides not matched to a gene: 5. CDR1 SGHAT and CDR2 FQDESV come from the germline V gene (reference sequence). The CDR3 here is CASSLELDRDEQFF. In nucleotides, the CDR3 is TGTGCCAGCAGCTTAGAGCTCGACAGGGATGAGCAGTTCTTC.

The chain carries TRBV7-2 and TRBJ2-1; TRBD1 agrees at 9 bases. The germline V gene has CDR1 SGHTA and CDR2 FQGNSA. CDR3 size: 16 residues. The ends lost 1 base at V and 7 bases at J; junction bases unmatched: 8. CDR3 region: CASSLGGTGLQNEQFF. The CDR3, as DNA: TGTGCCAGCAGCTTAGGGGGGACAGGGCTTCAGAATGAGCAGTTCTTC.

The chain employs TRBV3-2 and TRBJ2-7; the table names TRBD1, a call not compared with the DNA. TRBV3-2 is an annotated pseudogene. CDR3 size: 14 residues. This CDR3 is CASSPRESLNEQYF. In DNA, the CDR3 is TGTGCCAGCAGCCCCCGGGAAAGTCTAAACGAGCAGTACTTC.

This clonotype appeared a few times. The chain uses TRBV9 and TRBJ2-2; no clear D gene. The CDR3 has 15 amino acids. Trimming took 0 bases from V and 4 from J, leaving 10 bases between them. Germline lookup yields CDR1 SGDLS and CDR2 YYNGEE. CDR3 region: CASSVDTASTGELFF. For the CDR3, the DNA is TGTGCCAGCAGCGTAGATACAGCCTCCACCGGGGAGCTGTTTTTT.

The chain is built from TRBV27 and TRBJ1-5, with D perhaps matching TRBD1 (6 bases). V was shortened by 6 bases and J by 5 bases, with 11 bases between the two germline ends. The CDR3 has 13 amino acids. Germline CDR1 reads MNHEY; CDR2 reads SMNVEV (reference sequence). The CDR3 is CASSRGADQPQHF. The CDR3 DNA is TGTGCCAGCAGCAGGGGTGCGGATCAGCCCCAGCATTTT.

In this sample, this clonotype turned up a few times. The chain links TRBV27 to TRBJ1-6; no clear D gene. V lost 3 bases, J lost 7 bases, and 7 bases lay in between. Germline values: CDR1 MNHEY, CDR2 SMNVEV (reference sequence). CDR3 length: 13 residues. The CDR3 DNA follows: TGTGCCAGCAGTTTCACGGTGAATTCACCCCTCCACTTT. Protein: CASSFTVNSPLHF.

This clonotype was counted only a few times. The V and J genes are TRBV6-1 and TRBJ2-1, with D tentatively TRBD2 (5 bases). Germline values: CDR1 MNHNS, CDR2 SASEGT. V was trimmed by 3 bases and J by 10 bases, leaving 19 bases between them. The CDR3 covers 15 residues. CDR3 nucleotides: TGTGCCAGCAGTGACGTCGGACTGGTCGGCTACGAGCAGTTCTTC. It yields the protein CASSDVGLVGYEQFF.

This clonotype was seen more than once but under ten times. The chain carries TRBV27 and TRBJ2-7; D might be TRBD2 (6 bases). Germline-derived CDR1 and CDR2 are MNHEY and SMNVEV (reference sequence). The V end was cut by 6 bases, the J end by 4 bases, with 13 bases between. The CDR3 is 13 amino acids. The CDR3 is CASRRGTLYEQYF. For the CDR3, the DNA is TGTGCCAGCAGACGCGGGACTCTTTACGAGCAGTACTTC.

The sample holds many counts of this clonotype. The rearrangement uses TRBV7-6 and TRBJ2-2; 8 nucleotides align to TRBD2. CDR1 and CDR2 from the germline V gene are SGHVS and FNYEAQ. CDR3 length: 15 residues. V shed 2 bases, J shed 6 bases, and the junction held 5 bases outside the gene matches. The CDR3 here is CASSLSGSRSGELFF. CDR3 in DNA: TGTGCCAGCAGCTTAAGCGGGAGTCGTTCCGGGGAGCTGTTTTTT.

The chain combines TRBV10-2 with TRBJ1-1; TRBD1 matches 7 bases. Germline V lookup: CDR1 WSHSY, CDR2 SAAADI. The CDR3 spans 13 residues. J lost 4 bases, V lost 8 bases, and 7 bases had no gene match. The CDR3 loop reads CASLEGAITEAFF. CDR3 DNA: TGCGCCAGCCTGGAGGGGGCTATCACTGAAGCTTTCTTT.

The chain carries TRBV20-1 and TRBJ1-1; D is unresolved. This CDR3 comprises 10 residues. Trimming removed 2 bases from V and 13 bases from J, with 11 bases in between. The V gene's germline CDR1 is DFQATT and CDR2 SNEGSKA (reference sequence). The CDR3 protein is CSARYHGVFF. The CDR3 coding sequence is TGCAGTGCTAGATATCATGGGGTTTTCTTT.

The rearrangement links TRBV5-5 to TRBJ2-7; TRBD1 agrees at 10 bases. Germline lookup yields CDR1 SGHKS and CDR2 YYEKEE (reference sequence). The trim removed 4 bases at V and 5 bases at J, leaving 3 bases unmatched. The CDR3 is 13 amino acids. CDR3 sequence: CASSSGQGDEQYF. The CDR3 nucleotides read TGTGCCAGCAGCAGCGGACAGGGGGACGAGCAGTACTTC.